Sequencing of this T cell receptor (beta chain) was carried out in a study of blood T cell repertoires in COVID-19. V was pared by 4 bases and J by 0 bases, with 13 bases between. The CDR3 extends over 15 amino acids. CDR1 and CDR2 from the germline V gene are SGDLS and YYNGEE. Generated by immunoSEQ multiplex PCR, the TCRdb table keeps only in-frame clones and is missing some. Among 55,000 to 65,000 clones listed, around 90% were seen once. Input material: peripheral blood. The receptor comes from a woman aged 80 or over with active COVID-19. The rearrangement joins TRBV9 to TRBJ1-2; D not certain. CDR3 nucleotide sequence: TGTGCCAGCAGCCTTAGACGGGAAGCTAACTATGGCTACACCTTC. This codes for CASSLRREANYGYTF.